The source of this TCR beta chain is a study of shared clonotypes between healthy human individuals. Study results and limitations: Measured sharing among donors was expected to vary with sequencing depth.

On this clone itself: Its antigen is not identified.

Using ten immunoSEQ deep assay plates, investigators sequenced unsorted PBMC DNA. The data were produced by immunoSEQ multiplex PCR, yet TCRdb's version contains in-frame clones alone and is incomplete. Of 450,000 to 500,000 clones in the sample, 79% were seen once. Trimming shortened V by 0 bases and J by 1 base, and 12 bases separated the two germline ends. Germline CDR1 reads LNHDA; CDR2 reads SQIVND (reference sequence). This CDR3 has 16 amino acids. The chain is built from TRBV19 and TRBJ1-2; no definite D call. The TCR originated in a woman aged 35 to 49 in good health. Some clones in this sample may be carry-over from other donors' samples. The material sequenced was PBMCs. CDR3: CASSIDRSGLNYGYTF. The CDR3 DNA reads as TGTGCCAGTAGTATAGATCGGAGCGGTCTTAACTATGGCTACACCTTC.